Listed here are 6 T cell receptor beta chains from one sample, sequenced in a study of T-cell reconstitution after alpha-beta-depleted transplantation in children. Unique molecular identifiers were used to barcode this TCRbeta library. TCRdb reanalysed the PCR reads using MiXCR and keeps one entry per CDR3 protein. The sample has about 600,000 distinct CDR3 sequences; 13% are singletons. Sequences were derived from PBMCs, mostly from graft donor cells, sampled 360 days after TCRalphabeta/CD19-depleted stem cell transplant. The receptors here all came from a male patient aged 10-17 years who had a stem cell transplant for acute myeloid leukemia, so the T cells may come from the graft donor.

This clonotype came up a few times. The chain recombines TRBV20-1 with TRBJ1-1; D is ambiguous. The CDR3 has 10 residues. Germline V lookup: CDR1 DFQATT, CDR2 SNEGSKA (reference sequence). V was pared by 5 bases and J by 4 bases, with 5 bases between. CDR3 DNA sequence: TGCAGTGCTCCACCCACTGAAGCTTTCTTT. As protein: CSAPPTEAFF.

This clonotype occurred a few times. V is TRBV7-2 and J is TRBJ2-1; 7 bases agree with TRBD1. Germline loops: CDR1 SGHTA, CDR2 FQGNSA. The V and J ends lost 5 bases and 4 bases, in that order; junction bases with no gene match: 14. The CDR3 has 17 residues. This chain's CDR3 is CASSPRGPRIAYNEQFF. CDR3 sequence (DNA): TGTGCCAGCAGCCCTAGGGGGCCCCGGATCGCATACAATGAGCAGTTCTTC.

J is TRBJ2-7 and V is TRBV7-2, with no clear D. The V gene lost 5 bases and the J gene lost 1 base, with 15 bases spanning the gap. The germline CDR1 and CDR2 sequences are SGHTA and FQGNSA. The CDR3 consists of 15 residues. The CDR3 DNA sequence: TGTGCCAGCAGCCACCCCCTCGAACTTTCCTACGAGCAGTACTTC. As protein: CASSHPLELSYEQYF.

This clonotype has a count of ten or more. The chain employs TRBV29-1 and TRBJ2-7; 7 bases are a match to TRBD1. Trimming removed 3 bases from V and 0 bases from J; junction bases left unmatched: 2. Germline V CDR1 and CDR2: SQVTM, ANQGSEA. CDR3 length: 13 residues. CDR3 loop: CSVETGSSYEQYF. The CDR3 region has the DNA TGCAGCGTTGAGACAGGGAGCTCCTACGAGCAGTACTTC.

The chain combines TRBV20-1 with TRBJ2-5, with 7 bases aligning to TRBD2. The CDR3 consists of 12 residues. Looked up from germline, CDR1 is DFQATT and CDR2 is SNEGSKA (reference sequence). V was pared by 5 bases and J by 5 bases, with 5 bases of the junction left unmatched. The CDR3 loop is CSAPRGVETQYF. CDR3 DNA sequence: TGCAGTGCTCCCCGGGGGGTGGAGACCCAGTACTTC.

This clonotype was recorded many times. The V and J genes are TRBV7-2 and TRBJ2-2; tentatively, D is TRBD1 (6 bases). V lost 7 bases and J 4 bases, leaving 16 bases between the germline ends. Germline V gene sequence: CDR1 SGHTA, CDR2 FQGNSA. There are 15 residues in the CDR3. CDR3 DNA: TGTGCCAGCATCCCGGACAGAGGGGTCACCGGGGAGCTGTTTTTT. Translating gives CASIPDRGVTGELFF.